One sample yielded the 21 T cell receptor beta chains listed below, sequenced in a study of blood T cell repertoires in COVID-19. Using immunoSEQ multiplex PCR, the repertoire was profiled, and TCRdb retains in-frame clones only, with some absent. The data contain 50,000 or so clones, 85% to 90% of them seen just once; the ten biggest clones take up approximately 26%. The source material was peripheral blood. These receptors were collected from a human donor in a cohort sampled during active COVID-19.

The chain recombines TRBV5-1 with TRBJ2-5; 11 nucleotides align to TRBD2. The ends lost 0 bases at V and 3 bases at J; junction bases unmatched: 7. The CDR3 contains 17 residues. In germline, CDR1 is SGHRS, CDR2 YFSETQ. CDR3 region: CASSLAGTSGGEETQYF. CDR3 nucleotide sequence: TGCGCCAGCAGCTTGGCCGGAACTAGCGGGGGAGAAGAGACCCAGTACTTC.

A single count supports this clone. This chain joins TRBV4-1 and TRBJ2-3; tentatively, D is TRBD2 (7 bases). CDR1 MGHRA and CDR2 YSYEKL come from the germline V gene. Trimming took off 0 bases at V and 2 bases at J, with 18 bases between the two ends. The CDR3 totals 18 residues. CDR3 nucleotides: TGCGCCAGCAGCCAAGATCAAGGGGGGGGGATCCCCACAGATACGCAGTATTTT. Translated: CASSQDQGGGIPTDTQYF.

The J gene is TRBJ2-7, the V gene TRBV28, with D possibly matching TRBD1 (5 bases). The germline CDR1 and CDR2 sequences are MDHEN and SYDVKM. CDR3 length equals 15 residues. Trimming shortened V by 7 bases and J by 5 bases, and 21 bases separated the two germline ends. Here the CDR3 reads CASTPTEIGRNEQYV. The CDR3 DNA follows: TGTGCCAGCACCCCGACAGAGATCGGTAGAAACGAGCAGTACGTC.

In this sample, this clone turned up once. The rearrangement links TRBV2 to TRBJ2-1; 7 positions agree with TRBD2. CDR3 length: 15 residues. CDR1 is SNHLY, CDR2 FYNNEI, per germline. Trimming at V came to 3 bases and at J to 2 bases, leaving 4 bases not matched to a gene. CDR3 in DNA: TGTGCCAGCAGTGACAAAGCGGGAACCTACAATGAGCAGTTCTTC. Its protein product is CASSDKAGTYNEQFF. Combining the CDR3 with reference TRBV2 and TRBJ2-1 gives the whole variable domain EPEVTQTPSHQVTQMGQEVILRCVPISNHLYFYWYRQILGQKVEFLVSFYNNEISEKSEIFDDQFSVERPDGSNFTLKIRSTKLEDSAMYFCASSDKAGTYNEQFFGPGTRLTVL.

V gene TRBV6-6 combines with J gene TRBJ1-2, with a tentative D call TRBD1 (6 bases). This CDR3 region has 13 residues. Germline V lookup: CDR1 MNHNY, CDR2 SVGAGI (reference sequence). The germline V and J ends were trimmed by 5 bases and 0 bases, with 7 bases remaining between them. The chain's CDR3 is CASSPGANYGYTF. CDR3 DNA: TGTGCCAGCAGTCCAGGGGCTAACTATGGCTACACCTTC.

This chain joins TRBV30 and TRBJ2-5, with 7 positions matching TRBD2. Trimming took 0 bases from V and 5 from J; bases not matched to a gene: 12. Looked up from germline, CDR1 is GTSNPN and CDR2 is SVGIG (reference sequence). There are 16 residues in the CDR3. This CDR3 reads CAWSVTGGGSGETQYF. As DNA, the CDR3 is TGTGCCTGGAGTGTAACGGGCGGCGGGAGTGGTGAGACCCAGTACTTC.

The J gene is TRBJ2-5, the V gene TRBV6-2 or TRBV6-3, with D possibly TRBD2 on 7 matching bases. The CDR3 runs 15 residues. Trimming pared 2 bases from V and 3 bases from J, leaving 13 bases between. The V gene's germline CDR1 is MNHEY and CDR2 SVGEGT. This chain's CDR3 is CASSYVGGGKETQYF. For the CDR3, the DNA is TGTGCCAGCAGTTACGTGGGAGGGGGGAAAGAGACCCAGTACTTC.

This chain joins TRBV7-8 and TRBJ1-1; 9 bases line up with TRBD1. CDR1 is SGHVS, CDR2 FQNEAQ, per germline. The ends lost 5 bases at V and 3 bases at J; junction bases unmatched: 7. CDR3 size: 15 residues. CDR3 nucleotide sequence: TGTGCCAGCAGCCGAGGGACAGGGAGAGACACTGAAGCTTTCTTT. Its translation: CASSRGTGRDTEAFF.

A single count supports this clone. The chain carries TRBV20-1 and TRBJ1-2; no clear D gene. Trimming shortened V by 3 bases and J by 8 bases, and 10 bases separated the two germline ends. Germline CDR1 is DFQATT and CDR2 is SNEGSKA (reference sequence). CDR3 length equals 11 residues. This CDR3 is CSASSDQGYTF. CDR3 DNA sequence: TGCAGTGCTAGTAGCGACCAGGGCTACACCTTC.

The V and J genes are TRBV5-1 and TRBJ2-7; D perhaps matches TRBD2 (5 bases). V shed 4 bases and J shed 5 bases, with 7 bases lying between them. Germline V lookup: CDR1 SGHRS, CDR2 YFSETQ. The CDR3 is 11 residues long. CDR3 nucleotide sequence: TGCGCCAGCAGCCTGAGGGACGAGCAGTACTTC. It is translated as CASSLRDEQYF.

This clone was counted between two and nine times. The chain combines TRBV9 with TRBJ2-2; TRBD2 aligns across 10 bases. CDR3 size: 17 residues. CDR1 is SGDLS and CDR2 is YYNGEE in the germline V gene. Unmatched junction bases numbered 8, after V lost 2 bases and J lost 4 bases. CDR3 in DNA: TGTGCCAGCAGCGTGCTTACCGGGACTAGCGTCACCGGGGAGCTGTTTTTT. This translates into CASSVLTGTSVTGELFF.

This clone appeared once. V is TRBV9 and J is TRBJ2-7; D gene ambiguous. CDR3 length: 13 amino acids. CDR1 and CDR2 (germline): SGDLS, YYNGEE. Between the trimmed V and J ends, which lost 2 bases and 2 bases, there was a span of 8 bases. In nucleotides, the CDR3 is TGTGCCAGCAGCGTCAGTGAACCCTACGAGCAGTACGTC. Translated: CASSVSEPYEQYV.

The rearrangement joins TRBV6-2 or TRBV6-3 to TRBJ2-7, with D perhaps TRBD1 (6 bases). The CDR3 loop spans 13 amino acids. The ends were cut back, 2 bases at V and 5 bases at J, with 10 bases in the middle. The germline gives CDR1 MNHEY, CDR2 SVGEGT. The CDR3 loop reads CASSYRQENEQYV. In DNA form, the CDR3 reads TGTGCCAGCAGTTACCGACAGGAGAACGAGCAGTACGTC.

The rearrangement uses TRBV6-2 or TRBV6-3 and TRBJ2-7, with unresolved D. The CDR3 covers 16 residues. Per germline, CDR1 MNHEY and CDR2 SVGEGT. V shed 0 bases and J shed 0 bases, with 12 bases lying between them. CDR3 sequence: CASSYSSGRSSYEQYV. The CDR3 bases are TGTGCCAGCAGTTACTCATCGGGTAGGAGCTCCTACGAGCAGTACGTC.

This chain joins TRBV5-1 and TRBJ1-1; a possible D gene is TRBD1 (6 bases). The germline V gene encodes CDR1 SGHRS and CDR2 YFSETQ. The V gene lost 4 bases and the J gene lost 6 bases, with 13 bases spanning the gap. The CDR3 contains 13 residues. The CDR3 loop is CASSTMPGAEAFF. The CDR3 DNA is TGCGCCAGCAGCACAATGCCAGGGGCTGAAGCTTTCTTT.

The genes are TRBV20-1 and TRBJ1-5; 7 bases align to TRBD1. The CDR3 sequence is 15 residues long. The germline V gene encodes CDR1 DFQATT and CDR2 SNEGSKA (reference sequence). V shed 3 bases, J shed 2 bases, and the junction held 7 bases outside the gene matches. This CDR3 is CSASVTGTGNQPQHF. The CDR3 DNA follows: TGCAGTGCTAGTGTGACAGGGACGGGCAATCAGCCCCAGCATTTT.

V and J are TRBV6-5 and TRBJ1-2; TRBD1 agrees at 8 bases. CDR3 length: 14 residues. The junction had 5 bases not matched to a gene; V was cut back by 2 bases and J by 6 bases. From germline, CDR1 is MNHEY and CDR2 SVGAGI. This CDR3 is CASSYRGTGHGYTF. CDR3 bases: TGTGCCAGCAGTTACCGGGGGACAGGCCATGGCTACACCTTC.

The V and J genes are TRBV6-2 or TRBV6-3 and TRBJ1-6; D gene unclear. Deletions cut 6 bases from V and 0 bases from J, with 12 bases between. Germline CDR1 and CDR2: MNHEY and SVGEGT. This CDR3 contains 16 residues. CDR3 residues: CASSLGRSSYNSPLHF. In DNA, the CDR3 is TGTGCCAGCAGCCTCGGGAGGAGCTCCTATAATTCACCCCTCCACTTT.

The chain uses TRBV5-6 and TRBJ1-4; D is ambiguous. The germline V gene encodes CDR1 SGHDT and CDR2 YYEEEE. The CDR3 is 14 residues long. V lost 6 bases, J lost 8 bases, and 17 bases lay in between. CDR3 residues: CASTHRGMGEKLFF. CDR3 nucleotides: TGTGCCAGCACCCATCGGGGTATGGGGGAAAAACTGTTTTTT.

The chain has TRBV11-2 and TRBJ2-1; D may be TRBD2 (6 bases). This CDR3 spans 15 amino acids. Germline CDR1 is SGHAT and CDR2 is FQNNGV. Deletions cut 1 base from V and 4 bases from J, with 11 bases between. CDR3 region: CASSLGGARYNEQFF. The CDR3 DNA follows: TGTGCCAGCAGCTTAGGCGGGGCCCGATACAATGAGCAGTTCTTC.

In its sample, this clone was seen once. This chain links TRBV7-9 with TRBJ2-3, with D possibly matching TRBD2 (6 bases). The length of the CDR3 is 14 residues. Germline V lookup: CDR1 SEHNR, CDR2 FQNEAQ (reference sequence). Trimming cost V 5 bases and J 0 bases, with 9 bases left between them. The CDR3 DNA is TGTGCCAGCAGCGCCAGCGGGAGCACAGATACGCAGTATTTT. Amino acid sequence: CASSASGSTDTQYF.